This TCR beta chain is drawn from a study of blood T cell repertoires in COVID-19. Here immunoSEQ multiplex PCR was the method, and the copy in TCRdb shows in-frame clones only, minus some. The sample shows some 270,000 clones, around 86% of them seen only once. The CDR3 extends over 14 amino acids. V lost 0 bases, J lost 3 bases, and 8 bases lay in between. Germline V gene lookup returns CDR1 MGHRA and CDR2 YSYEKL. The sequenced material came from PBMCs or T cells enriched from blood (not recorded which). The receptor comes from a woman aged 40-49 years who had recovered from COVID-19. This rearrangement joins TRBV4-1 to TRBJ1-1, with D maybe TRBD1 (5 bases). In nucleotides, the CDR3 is TGCGCCAGCAGCCAAGAACGGGGGGACACTGAAGCTTTCTTT. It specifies CASSQERGDTEAFF.